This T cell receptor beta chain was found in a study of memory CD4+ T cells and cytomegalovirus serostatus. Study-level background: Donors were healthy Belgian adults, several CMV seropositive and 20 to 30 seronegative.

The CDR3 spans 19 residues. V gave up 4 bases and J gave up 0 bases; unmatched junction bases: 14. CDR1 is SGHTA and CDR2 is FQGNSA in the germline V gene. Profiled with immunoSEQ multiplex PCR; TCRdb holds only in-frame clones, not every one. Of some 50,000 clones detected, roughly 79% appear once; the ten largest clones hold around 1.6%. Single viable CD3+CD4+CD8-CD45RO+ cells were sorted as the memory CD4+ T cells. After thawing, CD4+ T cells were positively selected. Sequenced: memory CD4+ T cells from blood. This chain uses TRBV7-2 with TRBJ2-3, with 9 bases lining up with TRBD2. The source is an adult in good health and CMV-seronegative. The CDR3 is CASSSSLTSGPTSTDTQYF. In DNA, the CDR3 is TGTGCCAGCAGCTCGAGCCTGACTAGCGGTCCGACTAGCACAGATACGCAGTATTTT.